These T cell receptor beta chains were read from a single sample in a study of T cell repertoires in cytomegalovirus infection. A single record per CDR3 protein comes from TCRdb applying MiXCR to the reads. The table lists some 940,000 distinct CDR3 sequences, more than 25% of them singletons, with roughly 13% in the top ten. These receptors lack a known antigen. Material: cultured CD8+ T cells from PBMCs, obtained from culture after CMV antigen stimulation. The receptors were sampled from a human donor in good health (CMV status not recorded). Some clones in this sample may be carry-over from other donors' samples. Each CDR3 is given with its conserved first and last residue. A D gene is named only where the DNA matches it firmly. Rows may omit the clone size; those that give it use once, few, many or a size class.

>14|few|TRBJ2-7|TRBV5-6|TRBD2
CASSSGTSAYEQYF
TGTGCCAGCAGCTCCGGGACTAGCGCCTACGAGCAGTACTTC
>17|NA|TRBJ1-6|TRBV4-2|NA
CASSQPPGGGLGSPLHF
TGTGCCAGCAGCCAACCCCCGGGGGGGGGTCTTGGTTCACCCCTCCACTTT
>14|few|TRBJ1-2|TRBV4-1|NA
CASSQEGVGYGYTF
TGCGCCAGCAGCCAAGAAGGGGTAGGGTATGGCTACACCTTC
>16|NA|TRBJ1-2|TRBV20-1|NA
CSARGGHLGQHYGYTF
TGCAGTGCTAGAGGGGGGCACCTCGGGCAGCACTATGGCTACACCTTC
>13|NA|TRBJ1-2|TRBV2|TRBD1
CARPGQGPYGYTF
TGTGCCAGACCGGGACAGGGTCCCTATGGCTACACCTTC
>12|NA|TRBJ2-1|TRBV2|NA
CAIQQGPHEQFF
TGTGCCATCCAACAGGGCCCCCATGAGCAGTTCTTC
>17|few|TRBJ2-1|TRBV6-6|NA
CASSYFVPPRSYNEQFF
TGTGCCAGCAGTTACTTCGTCCCTCCTAGGTCCTACAATGAGCAGTTCTTC
>15|many|TRBJ2-2|TRBV28|NA
CASSLQGRNTGELFF
TGTGCCAGCAGTTTACAGGGACGGAACACCGGGGAGCTGTTTTTT
>13|NA|TRBJ1-1|TRBV12-3/TRBV12-4|NA
CASSLGERTEAFF
TGTGCCAGCAGTTTAGGGGAGCGCACTGAAGCTTTCTTT
>16|few|TRBJ2-1|TRBV7-9|NA
CASSTQGGLSYNEQFF
TGTGCCAGCAGCACTCAGGGGGGCCTGTCCTACAATGAGCAGTTCTTC
>18|NA|TRBJ2-7|TRBV7-8|TRBD1
CASSSNLRIPGQSYEQYF
TGTGCCAGCAGCTCAAACCTTCGAATCCCGGGACAGTCCTACGAGCAGTACTTC
>11|few|TRBJ2-6|TRBV2|TRBD1
CASMSGQGTTF
TGTGCCAGCATGTCCGGACAGGGCACAACTTTC
>11|few|TRBJ2-1|TRBV29-1|NA
CSVVYSGEQFF
TGCAGCGTTGTGTATTCCGGTGAGCAGTTCTTC
>15|NA|TRBJ2-7|TRBV7-6|NA
CASSLATVSAYEQYF
TGTGCCAGCAGCTTAGCCACAGTGTCAGCCTACGAGCAGTACTTC
>16|few|TRBJ2-1|TRBV6-2/TRBV6-3|NA
CASNRGRLARYNEQFF
TGTGCCAGCAACCGGGGGAGGCTAGCCAGATACAATGAGCAGTTCTTC
>17|NA|TRBJ1-4|TRBV9|NA
CASSPSLAGPTNEKLFF
TGTGCCAGCAGCCCGAGTTTGGCGGGGCCAACTAATGAAAAACTGTTTTTT
>16|NA|TRBJ1-1|TRBV2|NA
CASSEGGLDLDTEAFF
TGTGCCAGCAGTGAAGGGGGGTTGGACCTCGATACTGAAGCTTTCTTT